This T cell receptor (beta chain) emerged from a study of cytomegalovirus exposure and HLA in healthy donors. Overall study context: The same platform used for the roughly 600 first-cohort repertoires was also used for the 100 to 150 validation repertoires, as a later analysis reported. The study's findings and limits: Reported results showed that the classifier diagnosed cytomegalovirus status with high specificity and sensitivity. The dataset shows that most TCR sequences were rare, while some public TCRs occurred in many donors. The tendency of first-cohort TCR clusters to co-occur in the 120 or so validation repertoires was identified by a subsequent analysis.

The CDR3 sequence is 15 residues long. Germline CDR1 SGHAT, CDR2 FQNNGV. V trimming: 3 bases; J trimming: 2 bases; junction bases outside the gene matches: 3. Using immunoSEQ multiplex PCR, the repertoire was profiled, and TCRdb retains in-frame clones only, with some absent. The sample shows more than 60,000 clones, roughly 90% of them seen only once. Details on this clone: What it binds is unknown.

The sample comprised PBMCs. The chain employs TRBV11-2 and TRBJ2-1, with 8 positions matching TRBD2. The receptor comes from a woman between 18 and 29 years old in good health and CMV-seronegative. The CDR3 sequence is CASSFDSGAYNEQFF. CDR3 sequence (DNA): TGTGCCAGCAGCTTCGATAGCGGGGCCTACAATGAGCAGTTCTTC. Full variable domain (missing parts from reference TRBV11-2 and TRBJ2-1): EAGVAQSPRYKIIEKRQSVAFWCNPISGHATLYWYQQILGQGPKLLIQFQNNGVVDDSQLPKDRFSAERLKGVDSTLKIQPAKLEDSAVYLCASSFDSGAYNEQFFGPGTRLTVL.